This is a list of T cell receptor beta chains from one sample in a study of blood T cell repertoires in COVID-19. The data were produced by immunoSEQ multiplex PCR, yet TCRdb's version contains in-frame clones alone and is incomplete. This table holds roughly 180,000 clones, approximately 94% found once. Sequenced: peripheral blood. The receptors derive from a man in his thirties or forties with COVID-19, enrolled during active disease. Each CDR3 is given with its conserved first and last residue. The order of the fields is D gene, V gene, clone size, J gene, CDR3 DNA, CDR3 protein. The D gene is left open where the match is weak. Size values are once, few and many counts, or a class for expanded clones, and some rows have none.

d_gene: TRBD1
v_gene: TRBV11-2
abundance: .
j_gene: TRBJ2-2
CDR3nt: TGTGCCAGCAGCCCCGGGACAGGGGGTTCTAGCGGGGAGCTGTTTTTT
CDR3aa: CASSPGTGGSSGELFF

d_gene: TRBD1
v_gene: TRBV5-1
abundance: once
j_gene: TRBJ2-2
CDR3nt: TGCGCCAGCAGCCGATCCGGGACAGAGAACACCGGGGAGCTGTTTTTT
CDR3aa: CASSRSGTENTGELFF

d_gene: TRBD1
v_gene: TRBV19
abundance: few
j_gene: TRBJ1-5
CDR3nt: TGTGCCAGTCGCCACACAAGAGGACAGGGTTATCAGCCCCAGCATTTT
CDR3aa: CASRHTRGQGYQPQHF

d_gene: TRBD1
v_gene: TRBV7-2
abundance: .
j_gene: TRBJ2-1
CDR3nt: TGTGCCAGCAGCCCACCGGGACAGCTTTACAATGAGCAGTTCTTC
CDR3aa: CASSPPGQLYNEQFF

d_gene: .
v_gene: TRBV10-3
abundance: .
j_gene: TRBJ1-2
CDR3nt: TGTGCCATCAGTGAGTCTGAGGTTAGCTATGGCTACACCTTC
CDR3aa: CAISESEVSYGYTF

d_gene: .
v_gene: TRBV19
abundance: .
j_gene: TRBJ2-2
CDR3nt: TGTGCCAGTAGTATTGGGGGCGCGGACGGGGAGCTGTTTTTT
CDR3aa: CASSIGGADGELFF

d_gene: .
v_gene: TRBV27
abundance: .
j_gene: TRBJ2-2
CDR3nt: TGTGCCAGCAGTTTAGAGCCGAACACCGGGGAGCTGTTTTTT
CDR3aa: CASSLEPNTGELFF

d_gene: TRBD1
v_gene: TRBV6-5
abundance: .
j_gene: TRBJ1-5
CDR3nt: TGTGCCAGCAGCCCCGGACAGGGGAATCAGCCCCAGCATTTT
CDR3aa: CASSPGQGNQPQHF

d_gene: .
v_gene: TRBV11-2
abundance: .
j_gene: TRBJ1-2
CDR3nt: TGTGCCAGCAGCGCCGGACACGCCAACTATGGCTACACCTTC
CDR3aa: CASSAGHANYGYTF

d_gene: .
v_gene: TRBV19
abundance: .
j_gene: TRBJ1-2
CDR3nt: TGTGCCAGCACAGCTAACTATGGCTACACCTTC
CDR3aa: CASTANYGYTF

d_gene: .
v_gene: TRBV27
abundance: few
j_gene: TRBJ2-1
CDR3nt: TGTGCCAGCAGTACGGGGAACAGGGAATGGGGGCAGTTCTTC
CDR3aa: CASSTGNREWGQFF

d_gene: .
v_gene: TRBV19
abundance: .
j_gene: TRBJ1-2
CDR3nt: TGTGCCAGTACCGCCGGGGGGAGGACGGCTAACTATGGCTACACCTTC
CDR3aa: CASTAGGRTANYGYTF

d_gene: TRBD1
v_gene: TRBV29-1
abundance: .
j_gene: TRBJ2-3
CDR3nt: TGCAGCGTTCGCAGGGGGCCCACAGATACGCAGTATTTT
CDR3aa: CSVRRGPTDTQYF

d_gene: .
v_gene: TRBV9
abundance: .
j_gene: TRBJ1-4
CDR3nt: TGTGCCAGCAGCGACGGACTGAGTGAAAAACTGTTTTTT
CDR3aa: CASSDGLSEKLFF

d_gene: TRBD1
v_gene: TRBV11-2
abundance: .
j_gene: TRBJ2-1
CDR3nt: TGTGCCAGCAGCCTCGGGACAGGGGTATACAATGAGCAGTTCTTC
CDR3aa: CASSLGTGVYNEQFF

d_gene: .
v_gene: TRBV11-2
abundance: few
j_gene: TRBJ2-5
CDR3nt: TGTGCCAGCAGCTCACAAACGGGTCTGCAAGAGACCCAGTACTTC
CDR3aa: CASSSQTGLQETQYF

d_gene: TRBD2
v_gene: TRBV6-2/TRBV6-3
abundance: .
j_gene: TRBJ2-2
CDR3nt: TGTGCCAGCAGTTTTCTCCCTCCGACTAGCGGGGCTGGGATCACCGGGGAGCTGTTTTTT
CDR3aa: CASSFLPPTSGAGITGELFF

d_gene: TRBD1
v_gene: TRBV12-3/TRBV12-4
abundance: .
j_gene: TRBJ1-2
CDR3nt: TGTGCCAGCAGAATTCGGGACAGAGAAGGGTACACCTTC
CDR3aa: CASRIRDREGYTF

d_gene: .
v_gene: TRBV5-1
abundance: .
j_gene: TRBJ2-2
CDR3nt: TGCGCCAGCAGTCCAGGGTTCGGGGAGCTGTTTTTT
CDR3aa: CASSPGFGELFF

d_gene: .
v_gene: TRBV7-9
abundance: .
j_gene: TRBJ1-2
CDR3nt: TGTGCCAGCAGCTACCCCACAGGGAACTATGGCTACACCTTC
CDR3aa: CASSYPTGNYGYTF

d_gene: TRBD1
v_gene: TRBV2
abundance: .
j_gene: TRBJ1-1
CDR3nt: TGTGCCAGCAGAGAGGACAGGTCCGGTACTGAAGCTTTCTTT
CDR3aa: CASREDRSGTEAFF

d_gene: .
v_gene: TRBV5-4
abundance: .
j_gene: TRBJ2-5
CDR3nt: TGTGCCACCCAGGGTGGAGGGACTCAAGAGACCCAGTACTTC
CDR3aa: CATQGGGTQETQYF

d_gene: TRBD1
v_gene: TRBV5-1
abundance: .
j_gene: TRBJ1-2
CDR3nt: TGCGCCAGCAGCTTGGCCCTAGGGACAGATGGCTACACCTTC
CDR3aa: CASSLALGTDGYTF

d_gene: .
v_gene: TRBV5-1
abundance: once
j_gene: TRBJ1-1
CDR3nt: TGCGCCAGCAGCCCACCTTGGGCAAGGGGGAACACTGAAGCTTTCTTT
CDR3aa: CASSPPWARGNTEAFF

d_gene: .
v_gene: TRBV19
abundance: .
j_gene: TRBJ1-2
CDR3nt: TGTGCCAGTAGTACGGCAGGGTGGCTCCACTATGGCTACACCTTC
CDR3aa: CASSTAGWLHYGYTF

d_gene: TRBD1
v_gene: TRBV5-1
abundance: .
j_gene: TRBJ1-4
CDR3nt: TGCGCCAGCAGCCAACGACAGGGGGAAGGGGAAAAACTGTTTTTT
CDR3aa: CASSQRQGEGEKLFF

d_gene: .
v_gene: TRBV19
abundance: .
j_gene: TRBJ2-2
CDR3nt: TGTGCCTCGAACAGGGCTTTAGGGACCGGGGAGCTGTTTTTT
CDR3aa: CASNRALGTGELFF

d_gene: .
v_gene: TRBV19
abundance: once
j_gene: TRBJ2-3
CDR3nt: TGTGCCAGTAGTATACGCACTAGCACAGATACGCAGTATTTT
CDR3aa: CASSIRTSTDTQYF

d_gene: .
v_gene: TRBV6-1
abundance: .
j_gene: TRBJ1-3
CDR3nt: TGTGCCAGCAGTGAAGCTAGGTTGGCAGGCTCTGGAAACACCATATATTTT
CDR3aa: CASSEARLAGSGNTIYF

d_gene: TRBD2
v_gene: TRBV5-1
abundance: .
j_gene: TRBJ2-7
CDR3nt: TGCGCCAGCAGCGTTGCCCCTGCGGGGGGGCCTGGGGAGCAGTACTTC
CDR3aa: CASSVAPAGGPGEQYF

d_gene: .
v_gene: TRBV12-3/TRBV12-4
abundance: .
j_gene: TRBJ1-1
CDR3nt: TGTGCCAGCAGCGGACAGCTGAACACTGAAGCTTTCTTT
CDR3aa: CASSGQLNTEAFF

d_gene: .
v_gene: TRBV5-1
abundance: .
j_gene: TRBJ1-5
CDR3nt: TGCGCCAGCAGCCTCGGGACTTCGGGAGGCAATCAGCCCCAGCATTTT
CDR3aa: CASSLGTSGGNQPQHF